The 13 T cell receptor beta chains reported below all come from one sample, sequenced in a study of blood T cells in healthy people across ages. Combining a sample-barcoded 5' primer with a J-beta primer mix, a second PCR ran for about 6 to 11 cycles. TCRdb re-analysed the 5' RACE reads in MiXCR, keeping a single row per CDR3 protein. Of hundreds of thousands of distinct CDR3 sequences in the sample, 25% to 35% are singletons; the top ten hold roughly 17%. What was sequenced was blood. These receptors were taken from an elderly woman in good health.

As concerns this clonotype: This may arise from a read error, as a much more abundant clone is one base away. The chain links TRBV24-1 to TRBJ2-1; possibly TRBD1 or TRBD2 for D (5 bases each). V lost 5 bases and J 12 bases, leaving 19 bases between the germline ends. The V gene's germline CDR1 is KGHDR and CDR2 SFDVKD. The length of the CDR3 is 14 residues. This CDR3 is CATSALGPEDGQFF. CDR3 in DNA: TGTGCCACCAGTGCCCTGGGACCCGAGGATGGGCAGTTCTTC.

This clonotype was detected many times. The chain carries TRBV5-1 and TRBJ2-5, with TRBD2 as a possible D gene (7 bases). This CDR3 contains 15 residues. V lost 5 bases and J 2 bases, leaving 16 bases between the germline ends. The germline V gene has CDR1 SGHRS and CDR2 YFSETQ. The CDR3 bases are TGCGCCAGCAGGCGTCCGGGGGGCGGACAAGAGACCCAGTACTTC. Amino acid sequence: CASRRPGGGQETQYF.

This clonotype was recorded at least ten times. The chain combines TRBV29-1 with TRBJ1-1; TRBD1 might be the D (6 bases). Looked up from germline, CDR1 is SQVTM and CDR2 is ANQGSEA. V was clipped by 7 bases and J by 7 bases, with 16 bases between them. The length of the CDR3 is 12 residues. CDR3 loop: CSAGGGRVEAFF. The CDR3 DNA reads as TGCAGCGCTGGGGGGGGGCGAGTTGAAGCTTTCTTT.

The table lists this clonotype with a few counts. This sequence may be a read error, since a much larger clone differs from it by one base. V gene TRBV7-2 combines with J gene TRBJ2-5; 7 nucleotides align to TRBD1. The CDR3 runs to 16 residues. CDR1 is SGHTA, CDR2 FQGNSA, per germline. CDR3 amino acids: CANSSRQGRTQETQYF. CDR3 in DNA: TGTGCCAACAGCTCCAGACAGGGACGGACCCAAGAGACCCAGTACTTC.

There are many counts of this clonotype. V usage is TRBV29-1 and J usage is TRBJ2-7; the D call may be TRBD1 or TRBD2 (5 bases each). Per the germline V gene, CDR1 is SQVTM and CDR2 is ANQGSEA. The CDR3 extends over 12 amino acids. With 3 bases removed from V and 7 bases from J, the gap between germline ends came to 13 bases. CDR3 nucleotides: TGCAGCGTTGAGCAGGGTTCGGGGGAGCAGTACTTC. Translated, it gives CSVEQGSGEQYF.

Comment on this clonotype: This may stem from a read error, because a much larger clone lies one nucleotide away. This chain joins TRBV12-3 or TRBV12-4 and TRBJ1-2; 8 bases fit TRBD1. The length of the CDR3 is 14 residues. The CDR3, as DNA: TGTGCCAGCAGGTCCCAGGGGGCCGGCTATGGCCACACCTTC. Translation: CASRSQGAGYGHTF.

This clonotype came up many times. The chain uses TRBV5-4 and TRBJ2-3, with TRBD2 matching over 7 bases. Germline-derived CDR1 and CDR2 are SGHNT and YYREEE (reference sequence). V was clipped by 5 bases and J by 2 bases; unmatched bases: 5. The CDR3 sequence is 14 residues long. This CDR3 is CASRGGTVTDTQYF. CDR3 bases: TGTGCCAGCAGGGGGGGGACCGTCACAGATACGCAGTATTTT.

The chain joins TRBV7-3 to TRBJ2-5; 10 nucleotides line up with TRBD2. The DNA end lines up better with TRBJ2-7; the J call may be wrong. The CDR3 runs 15 residues. From germline, CDR1 is SGHTA and CDR2 FQGTGA. CDR3 DNA: TGTGCCAGCAGCCCAGGAGAACTAGCGGGGTACGAGCAGTACTTC. This sequence encodes CASSPGELAGYEQYF.

This clonotype came up many times. The V and J genes are TRBV20-1 and TRBJ2-1; 8 bases align to TRBD1. Germline V lookup: CDR1 DFQATT, CDR2 SNEGSKA (reference sequence). The V gene end was trimmed by 1 base and the J gene end by 7 bases; junction bases not matched to a gene: 9. CDR3 length: 15 residues. CDR3 sequence reads: CSARVEQGAENEQFF. DNA for the CDR3: TGCAGTGCTAGAGTGGAGCAGGGGGCGGAAAATGAGCAGTTCTTC.

Concerning this clonotype itself: A much larger clone differs by one base, so this may be a read error. The V gene is TRBV20-1, the J gene TRBJ2-1, with TRBD2 matching 8 bases. The end of the DNA fits TRBJ2-7 better, so the J call may be wrong. There are 12 residues in the CDR3. The V gene's germline CDR1 is DFQATT and CDR2 SNEGSKA (reference sequence). The CDR3 loop is CSAGGGYNEQYF. In DNA form, the CDR3 reads TGCAGTGCGGGCGGGGGGTACAATGAGCAGTACTTC.

In this sample, this clonotype turned up many times. This rearrangement joins TRBV27 to TRBJ2-3, with D possibly TRBD2 on 6 matching bases. Trimming pared 3 bases from V and 1 base from J, leaving 11 bases between. The CDR3 totals 15 residues. Germline values: CDR1 MNHEY, CDR2 SMNVEV (reference sequence). Here the CDR3 reads CASSLNPGGTDTQYF. The CDR3 DNA reads TGTGCCAGCAGTTTGAACCCGGGGGGCACAGATACGCAGTATTTT.

J is TRBJ2-3 and V is TRBV7-2; maybe TRBD2 (6 bases). Germline values: CDR1 SGHTA, CDR2 FQGNSA. V lost 5 bases and J lost 5, with 17 bases in between. The CDR3 consists of 15 residues. The CDR3 region has the DNA TGTGCCAGCAGCCCGAGACCGGGGCGGGGAGATACGCAGTATTTT. The encoded protein is CASSPRPGRGDTQYF.

This clonotype occurred many times. The chain employs TRBV14 and TRBJ2-7, with D unclear. Between the trimmed V and J ends, which lost 4 bases and 3 bases, there was a span of 10 bases. Germline assignment: CDR1 SGHDN and CDR2 FVKESK. The CDR3 length is 13 residues. The CDR3: CASSLIPLYEQYF. CDR3 DNA: TGTGCCAGCAGCCTAATCCCCCTCTACGAGCAGTACTTC.